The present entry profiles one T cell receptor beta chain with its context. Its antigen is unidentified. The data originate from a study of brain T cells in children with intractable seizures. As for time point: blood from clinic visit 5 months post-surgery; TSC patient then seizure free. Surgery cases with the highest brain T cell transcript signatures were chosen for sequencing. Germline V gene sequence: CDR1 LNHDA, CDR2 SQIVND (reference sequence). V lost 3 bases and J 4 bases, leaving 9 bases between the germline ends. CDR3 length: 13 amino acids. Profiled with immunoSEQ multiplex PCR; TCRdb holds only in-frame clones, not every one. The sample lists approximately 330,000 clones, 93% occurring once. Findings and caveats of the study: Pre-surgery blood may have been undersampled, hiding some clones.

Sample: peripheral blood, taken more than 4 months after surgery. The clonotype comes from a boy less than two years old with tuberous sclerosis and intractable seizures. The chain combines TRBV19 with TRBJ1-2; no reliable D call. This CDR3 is CASSIPGPYGYTF. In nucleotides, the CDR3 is TGTGCCAGTAGTATTCCAGGCCCCTATGGCTACACCTTC.